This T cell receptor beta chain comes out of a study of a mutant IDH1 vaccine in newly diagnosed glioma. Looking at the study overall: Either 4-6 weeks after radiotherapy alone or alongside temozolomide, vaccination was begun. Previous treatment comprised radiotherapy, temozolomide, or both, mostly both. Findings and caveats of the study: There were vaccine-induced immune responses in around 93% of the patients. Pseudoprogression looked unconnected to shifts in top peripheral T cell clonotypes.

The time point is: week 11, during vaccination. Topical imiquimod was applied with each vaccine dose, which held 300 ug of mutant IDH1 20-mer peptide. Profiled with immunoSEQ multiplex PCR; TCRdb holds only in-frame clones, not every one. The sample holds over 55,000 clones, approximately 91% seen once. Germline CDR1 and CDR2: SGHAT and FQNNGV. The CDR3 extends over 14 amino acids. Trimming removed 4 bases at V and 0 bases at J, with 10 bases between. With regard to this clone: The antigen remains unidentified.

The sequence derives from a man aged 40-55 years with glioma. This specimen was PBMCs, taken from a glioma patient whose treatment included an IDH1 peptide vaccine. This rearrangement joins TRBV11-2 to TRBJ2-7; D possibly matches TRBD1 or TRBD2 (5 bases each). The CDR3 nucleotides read TGTGCCAGCAGCTATGGGACCTTCTCCTACGAGCAGTACTTC. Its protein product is CASSYGTFSYEQYF. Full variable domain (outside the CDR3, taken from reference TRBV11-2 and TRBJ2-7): EAGVAQSPRYKIIEKRQSVAFWCNPISGHATLYWYQQILGQGPKLLIQFQNNGVVDDSQLPKDRFSAERLKGVDSTLKIQPAKLEDSAVYLCASSYGTFSYEQYFGPGTRLTVT.